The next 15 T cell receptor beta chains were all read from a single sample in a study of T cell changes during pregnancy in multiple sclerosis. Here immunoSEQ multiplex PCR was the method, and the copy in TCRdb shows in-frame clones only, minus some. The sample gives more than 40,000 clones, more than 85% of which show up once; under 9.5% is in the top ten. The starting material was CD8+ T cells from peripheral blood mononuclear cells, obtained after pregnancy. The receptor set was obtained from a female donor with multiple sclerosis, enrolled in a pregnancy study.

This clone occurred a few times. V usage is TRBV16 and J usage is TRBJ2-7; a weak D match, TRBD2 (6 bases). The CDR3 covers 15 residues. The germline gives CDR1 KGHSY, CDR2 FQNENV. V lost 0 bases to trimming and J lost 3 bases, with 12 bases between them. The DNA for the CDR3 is TGTGCCAGCAGCCAATCGTCACTAGCTTTCTACGAGCAGTACTTC. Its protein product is CASSQSSLAFYEQYF.

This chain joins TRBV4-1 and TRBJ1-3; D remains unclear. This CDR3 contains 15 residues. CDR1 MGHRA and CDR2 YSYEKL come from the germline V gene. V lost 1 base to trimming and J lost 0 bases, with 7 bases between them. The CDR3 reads CASSQGPNSGNTIYF. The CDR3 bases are TGCGCCAGCAGCCAAGGCCCTAACTCTGGAAACACCATATATTTT.

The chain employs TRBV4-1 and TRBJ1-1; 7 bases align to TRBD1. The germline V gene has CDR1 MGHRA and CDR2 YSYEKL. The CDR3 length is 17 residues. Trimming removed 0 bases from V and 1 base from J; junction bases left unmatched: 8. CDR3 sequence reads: CASSQEDRDSPNTEAFF. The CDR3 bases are TGCGCCAGCAGCCAAGAGGACCGGGACAGCCCGAACACTGAAGCTTTCTTT.

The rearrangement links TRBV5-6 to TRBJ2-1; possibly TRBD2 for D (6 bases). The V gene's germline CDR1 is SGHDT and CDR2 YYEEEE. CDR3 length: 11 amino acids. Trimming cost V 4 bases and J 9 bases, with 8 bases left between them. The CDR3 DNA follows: TGTGCCAGCAGCCAGACTAGTGAGCAGTTCTTC. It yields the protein CASSQTSEQFF. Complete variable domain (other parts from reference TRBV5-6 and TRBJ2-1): DAGVTQSPTHLIKTRGQQVTLRCSPKSGHDTVSWYQQALGQGPQFIFQYYEEEERQRGNFPDRFSGHQFPNYSSELNVNALLLGDSALYLCASSQTSEQFFGPGTRLTVL.

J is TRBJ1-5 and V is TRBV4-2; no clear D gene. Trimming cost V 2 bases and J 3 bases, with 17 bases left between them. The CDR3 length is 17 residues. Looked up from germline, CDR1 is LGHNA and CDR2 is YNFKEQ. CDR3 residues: CASSQSVPRGINQPQHF. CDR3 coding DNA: TGTGCCAGCAGCCAATCTGTCCCGAGAGGAATCAATCAGCCCCAGCATTTT.

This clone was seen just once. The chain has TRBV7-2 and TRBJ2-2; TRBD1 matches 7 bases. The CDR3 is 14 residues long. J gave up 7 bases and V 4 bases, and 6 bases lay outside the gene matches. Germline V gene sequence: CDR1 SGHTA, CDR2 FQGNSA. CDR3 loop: CASSYLTGLGELFF. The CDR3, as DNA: TGTGCCAGCAGCTATCTGACAGGGCTCGGGGAGCTGTTTTTT. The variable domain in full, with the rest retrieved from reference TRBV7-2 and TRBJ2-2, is GAGVSQSPSNKVTEKGKDVELRCDPISGHTALYWYRQSLGQGLEFLIYFQGNSAPDKSGLPSDRFSAERTGGSVSTLTIQRTQQEDSAVYLCASSYLTGLGELFFGEGSRLTVL.

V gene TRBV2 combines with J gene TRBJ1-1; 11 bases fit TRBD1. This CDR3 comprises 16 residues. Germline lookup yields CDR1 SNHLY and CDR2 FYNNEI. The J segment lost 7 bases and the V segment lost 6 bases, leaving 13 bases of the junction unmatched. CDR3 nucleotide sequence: TGTGCCAGCAGCAAGCTCCGGGACAGGGGGTTTGGTGAAGCTTTCTTT. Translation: CASSKLRDRGFGEAFF. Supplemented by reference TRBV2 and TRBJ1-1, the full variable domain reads EPEVTQTPSHQVTQMGQEVILRCVPISNHLYFYWYRQILGQKVEFLVSFYNNEISEKSEIFDDQFSVERPDGSNFTLKIRSTKLEDSAMYFCASSKLRDRGFGEAFFGQGTRLTVV.

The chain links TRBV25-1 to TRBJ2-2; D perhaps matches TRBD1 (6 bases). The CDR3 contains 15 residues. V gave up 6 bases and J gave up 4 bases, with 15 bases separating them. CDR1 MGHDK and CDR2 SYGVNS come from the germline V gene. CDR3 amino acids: CASSQWGPGTGELFF. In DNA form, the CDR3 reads TGTGCCAGCAGCCAATGGGGGCCGGGCACCGGGGAGCTGTTTTTT.

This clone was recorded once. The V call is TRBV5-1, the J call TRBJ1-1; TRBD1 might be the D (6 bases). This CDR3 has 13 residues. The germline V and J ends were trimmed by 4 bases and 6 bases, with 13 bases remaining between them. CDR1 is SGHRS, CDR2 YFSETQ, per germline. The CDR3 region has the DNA TGCGCCAGCAGCCCCATGGACAGACCTGAAGCTTTCTTT. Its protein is CASSPMDRPEAFF.

CDR3 in DNA: TGTGCTAGTGGTTTGCTCCTTCGACAGGCAGAACTCTCTGGAAACACCATATATTTT. Protein sequence: CASGLLLRQAELSGNTIYF. The chain uses TRBV12-5 and TRBJ1-3, with D possibly being TRBD1 (6 bases). Trimming stripped 2 bases from V and 0 bases from J, with 20 bases between. Germline V CDR1 and CDR2: LGHNT, FRNRAP. This CDR3 is built from 19 residues.

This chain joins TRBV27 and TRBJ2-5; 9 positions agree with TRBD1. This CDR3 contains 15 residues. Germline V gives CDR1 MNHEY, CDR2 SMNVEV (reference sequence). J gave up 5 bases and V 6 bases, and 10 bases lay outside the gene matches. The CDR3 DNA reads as TGTGCCAGCAGACAAACAGGGGGCGGAGGGGAGACCCAGTACTTC. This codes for CASRQTGGGGETQYF.

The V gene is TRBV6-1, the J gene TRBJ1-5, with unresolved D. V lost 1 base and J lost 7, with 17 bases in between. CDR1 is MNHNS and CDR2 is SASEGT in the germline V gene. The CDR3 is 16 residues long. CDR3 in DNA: TGTGCCAGCAGTGAAGGGGAGGGCGCGCTCGTCCAGCCCCAGCATTTT. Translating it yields CASSEGEGALVQPQHF.

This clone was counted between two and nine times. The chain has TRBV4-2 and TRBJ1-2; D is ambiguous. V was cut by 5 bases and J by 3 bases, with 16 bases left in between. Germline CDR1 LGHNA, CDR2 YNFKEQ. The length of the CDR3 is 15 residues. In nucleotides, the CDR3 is TGTGCCAGCAGCTCTCGCCTGGACGGGGACTATGGCTACACCTTC. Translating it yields CASSSRLDGDYGYTF.

Here the CDR3 DNA reads TGTGCCAGCAGCGTAGGTCAGGACAGCACATACGAGCAGTACTTC. Translation gives CASSVGQDSTYEQYF. The chain recombines TRBV9 with TRBJ2-7; maybe TRBD1 (6 bases). V lost 0 bases and J 4 bases, leaving 14 bases between the germline ends. Germline V gene data show CDR1 as SGDLS and CDR2 as YYNGEE. This CDR3 spans 15 amino acids.

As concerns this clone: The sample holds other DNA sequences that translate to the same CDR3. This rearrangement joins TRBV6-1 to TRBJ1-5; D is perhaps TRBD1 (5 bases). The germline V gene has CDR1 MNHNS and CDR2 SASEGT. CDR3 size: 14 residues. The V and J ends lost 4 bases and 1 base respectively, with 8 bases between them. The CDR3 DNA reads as TGTGCCAGCAGTGCCGACAGCAGCAATCAGCCCCAGCATTTT. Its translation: CASSADSSNQPQHF.